These T cell receptor beta chains were read from a single sample in a study of shared T cell receptors in the human thymus. Clones were read by immunoSEQ multiplex PCR, and TCRdb kept only the in-frame ones, dropping some. The sample carries around 730,000 clones, 70% to 90% recorded once. These data also formed part of another study, on human thymus T cells.

Material: thymocytes. The receptors were sampled from a girl under three years old with a congenital heart defect. CDR3s include the opening cysteine and the closing phenylalanine or tryptophan. The D gene is left open where the match is weak. Not all rows give a size; the values are once, few, many and, for expanded clones, a class.

V gene,J gene,D gene,clone size,CDR3 DNA,CDR3 protein
TRBV5-1,TRBJ2-7,TRBD1,NA,TGCGCCAGCAGCTTGTTGGGAACCTTCAGGACAGGGTGGACCTACGAGCAGTACTTC,CASSLLGTFRTGWTYEQYF
TRBV4-2,TRBJ2-3,TRBD2,NA,TGTGCCAGCAGCCAAGGGACTTCTCGGCTAGCGGGGTTTTTGATGGGCACAGATACGCAGTATTTT,CASSQGTSRLAGFLMGTDTQYF
TRBV5-4,TRBJ1-2,TRBD1,NA,TGTGCCAGCAGCAGTCAAACAGGGGCCGGGGACTATGGCTACACCTTC,CASSSQTGAGDYGYTF
TRBV5-1,TRBJ2-7,TRBD2,NA,TGCGCCAGCAGCTTTAGCACCTCCGGGGGGGCCTACGAGCAGTACTTC,CASSFSTSGGAYEQYF
TRBV7-6,TRBJ2-3,TRBD2,NA,TGTGCCAGCAGCACCCCCCAGGCGGGCGCTAGCGGGGGGGCAGATACGCAGTATTTT,CASSTPQAGASGGADTQYF
TRBV5-8,TRBJ1-2,TRBD1,NA,TGTGCCAGCAGCTCGTCCCGGGACAGGGACAATAACTATGGCTACACCTTC,CASSSSRDRDNNYGYTF
TRBV14,TRBJ2-5,NA,NA,TGTGCCAGCAGCCAAGATATCGTATCGGCCCAGTACTTC,CASSQDIVSAQYF
TRBV11-2,TRBJ2-7,TRBD1,NA,TGTGCCAGCAGCGATCGGTCGGGGACAGGGCTGACCTACGAGCAGTACTTC,CASSDRSGTGLTYEQYF
TRBV5-6,TRBJ1-1,NA,NA,TGTGCCAGCAGCTTGGACCCTTCCCGGCGGGAGAACACTGAAGCTTTCTTT,CASSLDPSRRENTEAFF
TRBV11-3,TRBJ1-2,NA,few,TGTGCCAGCAGCTCGATCACCGACACCCCTCTATATGGCTACACCTTC,CASSSITDTPLYGYTF
TRBV28,TRBJ2-2,TRBD2,NA,TGTGCCAGCAGTTTATATGTGCAGCGGGGCTCCTACCACACCGGGGAGCTGTTTTTT,CASSLYVQRGSYHTGELFF
TRBV7-2,TRBJ1-2,NA,NA,TGTGCCAGCAGCTTAGCAACCGGACAGACCCGCTATGGCTACACCTTC,CASSLATGQTRYGYTF
TRBV5-6,TRBJ1-2,NA,NA,TGTGCCAGCAGCAGATACAGGACCGACGGGTATGGCTACACCTTC,CASSRYRTDGYGYTF